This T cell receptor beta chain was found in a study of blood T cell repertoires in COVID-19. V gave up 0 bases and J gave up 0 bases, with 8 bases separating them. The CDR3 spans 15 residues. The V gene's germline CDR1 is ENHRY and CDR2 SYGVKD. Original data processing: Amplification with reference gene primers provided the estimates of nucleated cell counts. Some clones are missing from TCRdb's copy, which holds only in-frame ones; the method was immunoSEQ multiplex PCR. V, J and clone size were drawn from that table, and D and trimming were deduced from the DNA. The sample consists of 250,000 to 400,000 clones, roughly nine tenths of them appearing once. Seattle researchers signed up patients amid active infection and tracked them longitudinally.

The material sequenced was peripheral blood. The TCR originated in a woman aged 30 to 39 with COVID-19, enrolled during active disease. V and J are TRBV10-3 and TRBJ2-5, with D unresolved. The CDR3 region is CAISESRQNQETQYF. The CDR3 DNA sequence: TGTGCCATCAGTGAGTCGAGGCAGAACCAAGAGACCCAGTACTTC.